The present T cell receptor (beta chain) was sequenced within a study of cytomegalovirus exposure and HLA in healthy donors. Points on this clone: Its antigen remains unknown.

The protocol was immunoSEQ multiplex PCR, while the TCRdb copy is restricted to in-frame clones and leaves out a portion. In the table there are under 200,000 clones, about nine tenths of which are singletons. CDR3 length equals 13 residues. Germline V gene lookup returns CDR1 SGHTA and CDR2 FQGNSA. V was shortened by 3 bases and J by 5 bases, with 10 bases between the two germline ends. Points from the study as a whole: Despite most TCR sequences being rare, some public TCRs occurred in many donors. The classifier was said to identify cytomegalovirus status with high specificity and sensitivity. Cytomegalovirus-associated TCR beta chains were listed, numbering some 180.

The sequence was collected from a woman under 30 in good health and CMV-seropositive. The chain is built from TRBV7-2 and TRBJ2-5; possibly TRBD2 for D (6 bases). The sample taken for sequencing was PBMCs. In DNA, the CDR3 is TGTGCCAGCAGCTTTCCTGGGAGGGAGACCCAGTACTTC. Protein sequence: CASSFPGRETQYF.